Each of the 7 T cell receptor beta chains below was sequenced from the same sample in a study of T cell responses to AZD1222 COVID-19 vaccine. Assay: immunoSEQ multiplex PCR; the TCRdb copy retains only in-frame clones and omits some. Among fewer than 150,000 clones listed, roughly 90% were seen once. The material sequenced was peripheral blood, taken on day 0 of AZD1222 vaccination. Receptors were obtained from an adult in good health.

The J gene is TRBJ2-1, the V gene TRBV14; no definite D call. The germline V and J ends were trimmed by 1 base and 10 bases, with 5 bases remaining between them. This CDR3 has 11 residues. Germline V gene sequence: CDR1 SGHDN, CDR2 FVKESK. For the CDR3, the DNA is TGTGCCAGCAGCCAAGCGGAAGAGCAGTTCTTC. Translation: CASSQAEEQFF.

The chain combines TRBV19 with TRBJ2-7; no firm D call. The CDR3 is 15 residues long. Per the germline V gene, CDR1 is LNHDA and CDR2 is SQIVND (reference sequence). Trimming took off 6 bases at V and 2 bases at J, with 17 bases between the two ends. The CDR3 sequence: CASSPRTTPTYEQYF. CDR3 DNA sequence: TGTGCCAGTAGCCCCCGGACGACACCTACCTACGAGCAGTACTTC.

The CDR3 nucleotides are TGTGCCAGCAGCCAGAGGGGAGCTGCGGAGACCCAGTACTTC. Translated, it gives CASSQRGAAETQYF. This chain joins TRBV3-1 (or the pseudogene TRBV3-2) and TRBJ2-5; D tentatively reads TRBD1 or TRBD2 (5 bases each). This CDR3 spans 14 amino acids. Germline V CDR1 and CDR2: LGHDT, YNNKEL (reference sequence). V lost 3 bases and J lost 5, with 13 bases in between.

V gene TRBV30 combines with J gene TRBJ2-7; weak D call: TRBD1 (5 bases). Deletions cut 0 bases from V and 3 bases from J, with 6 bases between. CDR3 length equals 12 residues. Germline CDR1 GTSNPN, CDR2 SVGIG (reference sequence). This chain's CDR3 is CAWSVQGYEQYF. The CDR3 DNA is TGTGCCTGGAGTGTTCAGGGCTACGAGCAGTACTTC.

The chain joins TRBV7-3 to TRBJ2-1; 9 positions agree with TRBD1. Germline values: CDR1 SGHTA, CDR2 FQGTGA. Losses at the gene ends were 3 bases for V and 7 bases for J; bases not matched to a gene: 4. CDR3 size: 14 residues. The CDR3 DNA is TGTGCCAGCAGCTTCGGACAGGGGACGAATGAGCAGTTCTTC. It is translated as CASSFGQGTNEQFF.

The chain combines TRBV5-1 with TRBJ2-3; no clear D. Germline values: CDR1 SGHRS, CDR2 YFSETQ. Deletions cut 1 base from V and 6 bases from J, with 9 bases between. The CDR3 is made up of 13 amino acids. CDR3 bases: TGCGCCAGCAGCTTGAACCGGTTCGATACGCAGTATTTT. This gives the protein CASSLNRFDTQYF.

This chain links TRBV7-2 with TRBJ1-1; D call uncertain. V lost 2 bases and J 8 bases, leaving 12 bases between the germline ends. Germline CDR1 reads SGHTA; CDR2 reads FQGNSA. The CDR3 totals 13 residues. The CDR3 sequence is CASSLWAEKEAFF. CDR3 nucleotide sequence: TGTGCCAGCAGCTTATGGGCAGAGAAAGAAGCTTTCTTT.